This TCR beta chain emerged from a study of T cell repertoires in cytomegalovirus infection. Study in general: CMV epitopes used comprised recently identified HLA-C-restricted ones and well-studied HLA-B-restricted ones. General study points: CMV-specific HLA-C-restricted TCR beta clonotypes dominated the ex vivo response.

This clonotype was detected ten times or more. Its antigen is unidentified. TCRdb reprocessed the reads with MiXCR, giving one entry per CDR3 protein. The sample lists approximately 1,000,000 distinct CDR3 sequences; around 32% were seen once. V was clipped by 8 bases and J by 5 bases, with 6 bases between them. The germline V gene has CDR1 MNHEY and CDR2 SMNVEV (reference sequence). The CDR3 loop spans 10 amino acids. The chain is built from TRBV27 and TRBJ1-1, with unresolved D. The sample here was cultured CD8+ T cells from PBMCs, taken from culture after CMV antigen stimulation. The clonotype originates from a human donor in good health (CMV status not recorded). Some clones in this sample may be carry-over from other donors' samples. CDR3 in amino acids: CASLGTEAFF. The CDR3 DNA sequence: TGTGCCAGCCTAGGAACTGAAGCTTTCTTT.